The 14 T cell receptor beta chains below all came from one sample that was sequenced in a study of blood T cell repertoires in COVID-19. TCRdb keeps only in-frame clones here, not all; method: immunoSEQ multiplex PCR. The data contain 300,000 to 400,000 clones, approximately 86% of them singletons. Sequences were obtained from peripheral blood. The receptors were gathered from a human donor in a cohort sampled during active COVID-19.

This clone was observed once. The chain links TRBV18 to TRBJ1-3, with no clear D. Germline V gives CDR1 KGHSH, CDR2 LQKENI. V dropped 6 bases and J dropped 0 bases, with 27 bases sitting between them. The CDR3 has 20 amino acids. CDR3 sequence: CASSLNQEDITPHSGNTIYF. CDR3 nucleotides: TGTGCCAGCTCCCTCAACCAGGAGGATATAACCCCGCACTCTGGAAACACCATATATTTT.

This rearrangement joins TRBV27 to TRBJ2-7; 7 nucleotides align to TRBD1. Germline CDR1 is MNHEY and CDR2 is SMNVEV (reference sequence). This CDR3 has 14 residues. After removal of 2 bases from V and 7 bases from J, the junction contained 8 bases not matched to a gene. The CDR3 DNA reads TGTGCCAGCAGTTTACGCCACTTGGACAGGGAGCAGTACTTC. This sequence encodes CASSLRHLDREQYF.

V and J are TRBV29-1 and TRBJ2-1, with D perhaps matching TRBD1 (6 bases). Trimming pared 3 bases from V and 3 bases from J, leaving 12 bases between. This CDR3 is 14 amino acids long. CDR1 is SQVTM and CDR2 is ANQGSEA in the germline V gene. Here the CDR3 DNA reads TGCAGCGTTGACCCCCAGGGGAACTACAATGAGCAGTTCTTC. This gives the protein CSVDPQGNYNEQFF.

This clone was picked up a small number of times. The chain employs TRBV6-4 and TRBJ2-2, with D possibly being TRBD2 (6 bases). The CDR3 has 17 residues. Germline-derived CDR1 and CDR2 are MRHNA and SNTAGT. Trimming took 5 bases from V and 3 from J, leaving 19 bases between them. DNA of the CDR3: TGTGCCAGCAGTCCAAGGGAGGACCGGTGGGACACCGGGGAGCTGTTTTTT. Residues: CASSPREDRWDTGELFF.

The chain recombines TRBV19 with TRBJ2-1, with 13 bases matching TRBD2. The CDR3 is 18 residues long. With 3 bases clipped from V and 8 bases from J, the junction kept 13 bases outside the gene matches. Germline values: CDR1 LNHDA, CDR2 SQIVND (reference sequence). The CDR3 coding sequence is TGTGCCAGTAGTATTGGACTAGCGGGGGCCCCCTCCGGTGATGAGCAGTTCTTC. Its translation: CASSIGLAGAPSGDEQFF.

The J gene is TRBJ2-2, the V gene TRBV6-5; possibly TRBD2 for D (7 bases). The germline V gene encodes CDR1 MNHEY and CDR2 SVGAGI. This CDR3 comprises 16 residues. V was shortened by 2 bases and J by 0 bases, with 10 bases between the two germline ends. The CDR3, as DNA: TGTGCCAGCAGTTACGCGGGGGCCCCGAACACCGGGGAGCTGTTTTTT. Translating it yields CASSYAGAPNTGELFF.

This sequence joins TRBV4-2 and TRBJ2-7; 7 positions agree with TRBD2. The ends lost 1 base at V and 0 bases at J; junction bases unmatched: 0. Germline V gene sequence: CDR1 LGHNA, CDR2 YNFKEQ. There are 14 residues in the CDR3. The CDR3 DNA is TGTGCCAGCAGCCAAGCGGGGGGCTCCTACGAGCAGTACTTC. This sequence encodes CASSQAGGSYEQYF.

The chain uses TRBV2 and TRBJ2-3; the D is unclear. CDR1 is SNHLY, CDR2 FYNNEI, per germline. The CDR3 runs 12 residues. V lost 7 bases to trimming and J lost 2 bases, with 7 bases between them. In DNA, the CDR3 is TGTGCCAGCAAGCGATCCACAGATACGCAGTATTTT. Residues: CASKRSTDTQYF.

This sequence joins TRBV5-5 and TRBJ1-1, with D uncertain. V was cut by 2 bases and J by 1 base, with 9 bases left in between. The germline V gene has CDR1 SGHKS and CDR2 YYEKEE (reference sequence). The CDR3 runs 14 residues. The CDR3 reads CASSFSRGNTEAFF. The DNA of the CDR3 is TGTGCCAGCAGCTTTAGCCGTGGGAACACTGAAGCTTTCTTT. Combining the CDR3 with reference TRBV5-5 and TRBJ1-1 gives the whole variable domain DAGVTQSPTHLIKTRGQQVTLRCSPISGHKSVSWYQQVLGQGPQFIFQYYEKEERGRGNFPDRFSARQFPNYSSELNVNALLLGDSALYLCASSFSRGNTEAFFGQGTRLTVV.

The rearrangement joins TRBV28 to TRBJ1-3; D not certain. From germline, CDR1 is MDHEN and CDR2 SYDVKM. V lost 6 bases and J 0 bases, leaving 12 bases between the germline ends. The CDR3 covers 15 residues. The CDR3 sequence is CASRPGGDSGNTIYF. CDR3 coding DNA: TGTGCCAGCAGACCTGGCGGGGACTCTGGAAACACCATATATTTT.

This clone has a single count. The chain employs TRBV5-1 and TRBJ2-5; 9 positions agree with TRBD2. The germline CDR1 and CDR2 sequences are SGHRS and YFSETQ. CDR3 length equals 18 residues. Germline trimming cut 4 bases from V and 0 bases from J; bases unmatched to any gene: 13. The CDR3 bases are TGCGCCAGCAGCCGGGGGCCAATCATAGCGGGAGACCAAGAGACCCAGTACTTC. Amino acid sequence: CASSRGPIIAGDQETQYF.

This chain links TRBV14 with TRBJ2-7, with 8 bases identical to TRBD2. The V and J ends lost 0 bases and 12 bases, in that order; junction bases with no gene match: 13. Germline CDR1 is SGHDN and CDR2 is FVKESK. The CDR3 has 15 residues. CDR3 DNA sequence: TGTGCCAGCAGCCAAGATTCAAGCGGGAGAGATTCACTGTACTTC. Encoded protein: CASSQDSSGRDSLYF.

The CDR3 is CASSSFEETQYF. In DNA form, the CDR3 reads TGTGCCAGCAGCTCCTTTGAGGAGACCCAGTACTTC. V usage is TRBV7-2 and J usage is TRBJ2-5, with D hard to call. Germline values: CDR1 SGHTA, CDR2 FQGNSA. This CDR3 is 12 amino acids long. Deletions cut 4 bases from V and 5 bases from J, with 8 bases between. The full variable domain, its missing parts supplied by reference TRBV7-2 and TRBJ2-5, is GAGVSQSPSNKVTEKGKDVELRCDPISGHTALYWYRQSLGQGLEFLIYFQGNSAPDKSGLPSDRFSAERTGGSVSTLTIQRTQQEDSAVYLCASSSFEETQYFGPGTRLLVL.

A few counts support this clone. The chain uses TRBV5-5 and TRBJ1-2, with unresolved D. Germline V gene sequence: CDR1 SGHKS, CDR2 YYEKEE (reference sequence). This CDR3 has 14 amino acids. With 0 bases removed from V and 4 bases from J, the gap between germline ends came to 10 bases. The CDR3, as DNA: TGTGCCAGCAGCTTGGGACTATTCGGCTATGGCTACACCTTC. The encoded protein is CASSLGLFGYGYTF.